Listed here are 4 T cell receptor beta chains from one sample, sequenced in a study of T cells in Graves' hyperthyroidism and ophthalmopathy. Amplification yielded TCR beta CDR3 regions, with RNA transcripts as the source. TCR CDR3 underwent first-round RT-PCR with the HTBI primer set. TCRdb reprocessed the multiplex PCR reads with MiXCR, giving one entry per CDR3 protein. Of around 600,000 distinct CDR3 sequences in the sample, more than 14% are singletons; the top ten hold roughly an eighth. Source material: blood. Every receptor here comes from a woman in her fifties or sixties with Graves' ophthalmopathy.

This clonotype was counted many times. V is TRBV28 and J is TRBJ1-2; D gene ambiguous. This CDR3 comprises 11 residues. With 7 bases removed from V and 7 bases from J, the gap between germline ends came to 10 bases. CDR1 MDHEN and CDR2 SYDVKM come from the germline V gene. The CDR3 DNA follows: TGTGCCAGCAAGGCGGGGATTGGCTACACCTTC. It specifies CASKAGIGYTF.

The chain has TRBV29-1 and TRBJ2-3; possible D gene TRBD1, 6 bases. The CDR3 extends over 13 amino acids. Germline lookup yields CDR1 SQVTM and CDR2 ANQGSEA. Trimming pared 7 bases from V and 5 bases from J, leaving 16 bases between. CDR3 sequence (DNA): TGCAGCGCCCTACCTACAGGGAGAGATACGCAGTATTTT. This codes for CSALPTGRDTQYF.

J is TRBJ1-1 and V is TRBV19; 9 bases are a match to TRBD1. This CDR3 has 17 amino acids. Looked up from germline, CDR1 is LNHDA and CDR2 is SQIVND (reference sequence). The V gene end was trimmed by 0 bases and the J gene end by 5 bases; junction bases not matched to a gene: 10. The CDR3 DNA reads TGTGCCAGTAGTATAGACCCCAGGAACAGGGGGCCAACTGAAGCTTTCTTT. It encodes CASSIDPRNRGPTEAFF. Full variable domain (missing parts from reference TRBV19 and TRBJ1-1): DGGITQSPKYLFRKEGQNVTLSCEQNLNHDAMYWYRQDPGQGLRLIYYSQIVNDFQKGDIAEGYSVSREKKESFPLTVTSAQKNPTAFYLCASSIDPRNRGPTEAFFGQGTRLTVV.

At least ten counts were recorded for this clonotype. This chain links TRBV28 with TRBJ1-3, with unresolved D. Per the germline V gene, CDR1 is MDHEN and CDR2 is SYDVKM. The V and J ends lost 5 bases and 3 bases respectively, with 23 bases between them. The CDR3 covers 18 residues. For the CDR3, the DNA is TGTGCCAGCAGTCCCCGAATCTTTTGGTTTGGATGTGGAAACACCATATATTTT. This sequence encodes CASSPRIFWFGCGNTIYF.